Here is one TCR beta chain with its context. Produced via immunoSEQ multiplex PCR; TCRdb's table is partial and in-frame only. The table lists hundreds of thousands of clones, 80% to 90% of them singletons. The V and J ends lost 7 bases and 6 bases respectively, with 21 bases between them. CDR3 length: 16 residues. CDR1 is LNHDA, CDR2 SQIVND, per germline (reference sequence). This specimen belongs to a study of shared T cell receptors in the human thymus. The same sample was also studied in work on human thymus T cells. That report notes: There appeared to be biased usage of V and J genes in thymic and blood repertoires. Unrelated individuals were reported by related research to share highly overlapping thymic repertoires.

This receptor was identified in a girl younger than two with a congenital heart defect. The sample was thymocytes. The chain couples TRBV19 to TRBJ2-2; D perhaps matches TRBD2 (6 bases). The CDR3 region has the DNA TGTGCCAGTATTGGGACTCACACCTCCTTCCCCGGGGAGCTGTTTTTT. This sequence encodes CASIGTHTSFPGELFF.